Listed here are 28 T cell receptor beta chains from one sample, sequenced in a study of T-cell reconstitution after alpha-beta-depleted transplantation in children. A library of TCRbeta sequences, prepared with unique molecular identifiers, was generated. TCRdb used MiXCR to reprocess the PCR reads, holding one entry per CDR3 protein. The sample yields hundreds of thousands of distinct CDR3 sequences, over 15% seen once. The source was PBMCs from the stem cell graft donor, collected from the stem cell graft. These receptor sequences come from a human donor who donated a stem cell graft to a child with acute myeloid leukemia.

This clonotype showed up many times. This sequence joins TRBV12-3 or TRBV12-4 and TRBJ2-5; D may match TRBD1 or TRBD2 (5 bases each). With 4 bases removed from V and 5 bases from J, the gap between germline ends came to 14 bases. The CDR3 contains 14 residues. The CDR3 region has the DNA TGTGCCAGCAGTTGGGACCCCGACGGGGAGACCCAGTACTTC. Residues: CASSWDPDGETQYF.

This clonotype turned up a few times. The rearrangement links TRBV5-1 to TRBJ2-7; TRBD1 aligns across 7 bases. The CDR3 contains 15 residues. Germline CDR1 reads SGHRS; CDR2 reads YFSETQ. Trimming cost V 4 bases and J 2 bases; bases outside gene matches: 9. The CDR3 spells CASSATGEVAYEQYV. In DNA form, the CDR3 reads TGCGCCAGCAGCGCAACAGGGGAAGTCGCCTACGAGCAGTACGTC.

The V and J genes are TRBV7-2 and TRBJ1-1; 9 positions agree with TRBD1. Germline CDR1 and CDR2: SGHTA and FQGNSA. This CDR3 is built from 16 residues. J was trimmed by 3 bases and V by 0 bases; bases with no gene match: 5. CDR3 in amino acids: CASSLAGQGSYTEAFF. The CDR3 bases are TGTGCCAGCAGCTTAGCGGGACAGGGCTCGTACACTGAAGCTTTCTTT. Together with reference TRBV7-2 and TRBJ1-1, the CDR3 gives the full variable domain: GAGVSQSPSNKVTEKGKDVELRCDPISGHTALYWYRQSLGQGLEFLIYFQGNSAPDKSGLPSDRFSAERTGGSVSTLTIQRTQQEDSAVYLCASSLAGQGSYTEAFFGQGTRLTVV.

The chain links TRBV5-1 to TRBJ1-1; 9 bases match TRBD1. The CDR3 contains 16 residues. Looked up from germline, CDR1 is SGHRS and CDR2 is YFSETQ. Trimming removed 4 bases from V and 1 base from J; junction bases left unmatched: 8. CDR3: CASSISPGQGNTEAFF. As DNA, the CDR3 is TGCGCCAGCAGCATCTCGCCGGGACAGGGGAACACTGAAGCTTTCTTT.

Written as DNA, the CDR3 is TGTGCCTGGAGTAATGATCTTAGCTCCTATAATTCACCCCTCCACTTT. Its protein is CAWSNDLSSYNSPLHF. The V gene is TRBV30, the J gene TRBJ1-6; no firm D call. Germline CDR1 is GTSNPN and CDR2 is SVGIG (reference sequence). The CDR3 runs to 16 residues. Trimming took 2 bases from V and 0 from J, leaving 11 bases between them.

This clonotype occurred a few times. The chain is built from TRBV6-1 and TRBJ1-1, with TRBD1 matching 9 bases. This CDR3 has 16 residues. Looked up from germline, CDR1 is MNHNS and CDR2 is SASEGT. J gave up 1 base and V 7 bases, and 10 bases lay outside the gene matches. CDR3 DNA sequence: TGTGCCAGCACTCAGCCCGGACAGGGGACGAACACTGAAGCTTTCTTT. Translation: CASTQPGQGTNTEAFF.

V usage is TRBV6-2 or TRBV6-3 and J usage is TRBJ2-1; no clear D. The CDR3 is 12 residues long. Germline lookup yields CDR1 MNHEY and CDR2 SVGEGT. Trimming removed 1 base from V and 8 bases from J, with 6 bases in between. CDR3 nucleotide sequence: TGTGCCAGCAGTTACTTCCGTGATGAGCAGTTCTTC. Residues: CASSYFRDEQFF.

This clonotype was recorded a few times. V is TRBV7-2 and J is TRBJ2-5; TRBD2 might be the D (6 bases). V was shortened by 5 bases and J by 0 bases, with 16 bases between the two germline ends. This CDR3 region has 16 residues. CDR1 and CDR2 from the germline V gene are SGHTA and FQGNSA. As DNA, the CDR3 is TGTGCCAGCAGCCCTCGGGGCGGGGCGTACCAAGAGACCCAGTACTTC. Translating it yields CASSPRGGAYQETQYF.

This clonotype was detected only a few times. The chain carries TRBV25-1 and TRBJ1-2; TRBD1 matches 7 bases. V was pared by 10 bases and J by 7 bases, with 6 bases of the junction left unmatched. Germline V gene lookup returns CDR1 MGHDK and CDR2 SYGVNS. CDR3 size: 11 residues. Here the CDR3 DNA reads TGTGCCACCGTGACAGGGACTGGCTACACCTTC. This translates into CATVTGTGYTF.

The V call is TRBV6-1, the J call TRBJ2-3, with TRBD1 matching 7 bases. Losses at the gene ends were 8 bases for V and 3 bases for J; bases not matched to a gene: 8. The length of the CDR3 is 14 residues. Germline V gene data show CDR1 as MNHNS and CDR2 as SASEGT. The CDR3 spells CASALQGVTDTQYF. Here the CDR3 DNA reads TGTGCCAGCGCCTTGCAGGGGGTTACAGATACGCAGTATTTT.

J is TRBJ2-7 and V is TRBV30; D is possibly TRBD1 (6 bases). Per the germline V gene, CDR1 is GTSNPN and CDR2 is SVGIG (reference sequence). V dropped 6 bases and J dropped 3 bases, with 15 bases sitting between them. The CDR3 is 13 residues long. For the CDR3, the DNA is TGTGCCTGCCTCACAGGGTATGACTACGAGCAGTACTTC. Amino acids: CACLTGYDYEQYF.

Ten or more counts support this clonotype. The chain is built from TRBV7-2 and TRBJ2-3, with D possibly TRBD2 on 6 matching bases. Germline-derived CDR1 and CDR2 are SGHTA and FQGNSA. This CDR3 has 15 amino acids. The V end was cut by 4 bases, the J end by 1 base, with 12 bases between. The CDR3 sequence is CASSSRASGTDTQYF. The CDR3, as DNA: TGTGCCAGCAGCTCTAGGGCTAGCGGCACAGATACGCAGTATTTT.

In this sample, this clonotype turned up a few times. The chain employs TRBV28 and TRBJ2-5, with a weak D call TRBD1 (6 bases). Per the germline V gene, CDR1 is MDHEN and CDR2 is SYDVKM. There are 14 residues in the CDR3. Trimming shortened V by 5 bases and J by 5 bases, and 15 bases separated the two germline ends. The CDR3 spells CASSQTGYPETQYF. The DNA of the CDR3 is TGTGCCAGCAGTCAAACAGGGTATCCGGAGACCCAGTACTTC. The full variable domain, completed using reference TRBV28 and TRBJ2-5, is DVKVTQSSRYLVKRTGEKVFLECVQDMDHENMFWYRQDPGLGLRLIYFSYDVKMKEKGDIPEGYSVSREKKERFSLILESASTNQTSMYLCASSQTGYPETQYFGPGTRLLVL.

The chain is built from TRBV7-2 and TRBJ1-1; TRBD1 matches 8 bases. J lost 0 bases, V lost 5 bases, and 8 bases had no gene match. Germline CDR1 and CDR2: SGHTA and FQGNSA. The CDR3 spans 16 residues. The DNA for the CDR3 is TGTGCCAGCAGCCGAGACGGGACAGGTTTGAACACTGAAGCTTTCTTT. Residues: CASSRDGTGLNTEAFF.

This clonotype was seen repeatedly, ten times or more. The rearrangement joins TRBV20-1 to TRBJ1-4, with D perhaps TRBD1 (5 bases). Trimming removed 6 bases at V and 5 bases at J, with 19 bases between. Germline V gene data show CDR1 as DFQATT and CDR2 as SNEGSKA (reference sequence). The length of the CDR3 is 15 residues. This chain's CDR3 is CSAPRATGGNEKLFF. CDR3 DNA: TGCAGTGCACCGAGGGCAACAGGCGGGAATGAAAAACTGTTTTTT.

There are many counts of this clonotype. The rearrangement uses TRBV15 and TRBJ2-2; a weak D match, TRBD1 (5 bases). Trimming left V 0 bases short and J 7 bases short, with 9 bases between. The CDR3 contains 14 residues. Germline CDR1 and CDR2: LNHNV and YYDKDF (reference sequence). The chain's CDR3 is CATSRDRVGGELFF. For the CDR3, the DNA is TGTGCCACCAGCAGAGACAGGGTTGGCGGGGAGCTGTTTTTT.

This clonotype showed up just a few times. J is TRBJ1-4 and V is TRBV11-2; no firm D call. The germline V and J ends were trimmed by 3 bases and 5 bases, with 13 bases remaining between them. This CDR3 is 15 amino acids long. The germline gives CDR1 SGHAT, CDR2 FQNNGV. This CDR3 reads CASSFGLSRNEKLFF. CDR3 DNA sequence: TGTGCCAGCAGCTTCGGGTTGAGCAGAAATGAAAAACTGTTTTTT.

This sequence joins TRBV15 and TRBJ1-1; possibly TRBD1 for D (6 bases). Germline V gene sequence: CDR1 LNHNV, CDR2 YYDKDF (reference sequence). The CDR3 is 13 residues long. Trimming left V 5 bases short and J 2 bases short, with 9 bases between. DNA of the CDR3: TGTGCCACCAGCCGGGACATTAACACTGAAGCTTTCTTT. This gives the protein CATSRDINTEAFF. Filled out from reference TRBV15 and TRBJ1-1, the complete variable domain reads DAMVIQNPRYQVTQFGKPVTLSCSQTLNHNVMYWYQQKSSQAPKLLFHYYDKDFNNEADTPDNFQSRRPNTSFCFLDIRSPGLGDTAMYLCATSRDINTEAFFGQGTRLTVV.

In its sample, this clonotype was seen a few times. The chain couples TRBV21-1 to TRBJ2-7; TRBD1 reflects the table's D call only, with no check against the DNA. TRBV21-1 is assigned pseudogene status. This CDR3 region has 17 residues. The CDR3 protein is CASSNRLTGVQTYEQYV. In nucleotides, the CDR3 is TGTGCCAGCAGCAATAGACTGACAGGAGTTCAGACCTACGAGCAGTACGTC.

This clonotype was counted at least ten times. This sequence joins TRBV5-1 and TRBJ1-2; 7 bases line up with TRBD1. This CDR3 is 13 amino acids long. The ends lost 4 bases at V and 4 bases at J; junction bases unmatched: 4. Germline V gene sequence: CDR1 SGHRS, CDR2 YFSETQ. CDR3 sequence (DNA): TGCGCCAGCAGCGGAAACAGGGGCTATGGCTACACCTTC. As protein: CASSGNRGYGYTF.

This clonotype was seen more than once but under ten times. The chain carries TRBV10-2 and TRBJ2-5, with TRBD2 matching over 10 bases. Per germline, CDR1 WSHSY and CDR2 SAAADI. The CDR3 consists of 17 residues. V lost 6 bases, J lost 1 base, and 11 bases stayed unmatched. The CDR3 spells CASRGLAGEKIQETQYF. The DNA of the CDR3 is TGCGCCAGCAGAGGGCTAGCGGGGGAGAAGATCCAAGAGACCCAGTACTTC.

In this sample, this clonotype turned up a few times. CDR3 nucleotide sequence: TGTGCCAGCAGCTCCTACTACTCCGAGCAGTACTTC. Translated, it gives CASSSYYSEQYF. This chain uses TRBV7-9 with TRBJ2-7; D is uncertain. This CDR3 comprises 12 residues. Germline lookup yields CDR1 SEHNR and CDR2 FQNEAQ (reference sequence). Trimming took 4 bases from V and 6 from J, leaving 10 bases between them.

V and J are TRBV15 and TRBJ1-1, with 8 bases fitting TRBD1. Germline assignment: CDR1 LNHNV and CDR2 YYDKDF (reference sequence). The trim removed 0 bases at V and 4 bases at J, leaving 4 bases unmatched. The CDR3 is made up of 15 amino acids. CDR3 residues: CATSRDRGPGTEAFF. CDR3 bases: TGTGCCACCAGCAGAGACAGGGGGCCGGGCACTGAAGCTTTCTTT.

About this clonotype itself: This may arise from a read error, as a much more abundant clone is one base away. This chain links TRBV20-1 with TRBJ2-2; D may be TRBD2 (6 bases). The germline V gene encodes CDR1 DFQATT and CDR2 SNEGSKA (reference sequence). CDR3 length equals 15 residues. CDR3 protein: CCARMAGMNTGELFF. The CDR3 nucleotides read TGCTGTGCTAGAATGGCGGGGATGAACACCGGGGAGCTGTTTTTT.

The CDR3 loop is CSASPVDQPQHF. The CDR3 DNA reads TGCAGTGCTAGTCCCGTAGATCAGCCCCAGCATTTT. The V and J genes are TRBV20-1 and TRBJ1-5, with no clear D. Trimming cost V 3 bases and J 5 bases, with 8 bases left between them. CDR3 length equals 12 residues. The germline V gene encodes CDR1 DFQATT and CDR2 SNEGSKA (reference sequence).

This clonotype was seen ten or more times. The genes are TRBV7-2 and TRBJ2-7; D is undetermined. Germline V gene sequence: CDR1 SGHTA, CDR2 FQGNSA. CDR3 length: 14 amino acids. V gave up 5 bases and J gave up 0 bases, with 11 bases separating them. CDR3 nucleotides: TGTGCCAGCAGCCTTACATCCGCCTCCTACGAGCAGTACGTC. This codes for CASSLTSASYEQYV.

The chain combines TRBV5-1 with TRBJ1-5; no firm D call. The V and J ends lost 4 bases and 2 bases respectively, with 10 bases between them. Germline V gene data show CDR1 as SGHRS and CDR2 as YFSETQ. There are 14 residues in the CDR3. CDR3 amino acids: CASSPGYGNQPQHF. The CDR3 nucleotides are TGCGCCAGCAGCCCCGGGTATGGCAATCAGCCCCAGCATTTT.

This clonotype was seen ten or more times. The CDR3 reads CSARDQVYEQYF. CDR3 sequence (DNA): TGCAGTGCTAGAGATCAGGTCTACGAGCAGTACTTC. This chain uses TRBV20-1 with TRBJ2-7; D gene ambiguous. CDR3 length: 12 amino acids. V was pared by 0 bases and J by 3 bases, with 6 bases between. Germline values: CDR1 DFQATT, CDR2 SNEGSKA (reference sequence).